Below, one T cell receptor beta chain is given with its context. Its antigen remains unknown. The CDR3 length is 14 residues. The ends lost 4 bases at V and 8 bases at J; junction bases unmatched: 5. Germline V gene sequence: CDR1 ENHRY, CDR2 SYGVKD. The data belong to a study of T cell responses to AZD1222 COVID-19 vaccine. Overall study results and limits: The number of AZD1222 recipients seropositive at baseline was only five or six.

Produced via immunoSEQ multiplex PCR; TCRdb's table is partial and in-frame only. The sample shows 75,000 to 95,000 clones, 70% to 90% of them seen only once. This sequence joins TRBV10-3 and TRBJ1-4, with 9 bases fitting TRBD1. Sequenced here: peripheral blood, sampled on day 0 of AZD1222 vaccination. The sequence was collected from an adult in good health. CDR3 loop: CAISVSGQGEKLFF. The DNA of the CDR3 is TGTGCCATCAGTGTTTCGGGACAGGGCGAAAAACTGTTTTTT.